The table lists the clone carrying this T cell receptor beta chain with many counts. This specimen belongs to a study of T-cell reconstitution after alpha-beta-depleted transplantation in children. This sample's TCRbeta library carried unique molecular identifier barcodes. TCRdb ran MiXCR on the PCR reads and lists one entry per CDR3 protein. The table shows some 150,000 distinct CDR3 sequences, with 8% to 10% occurring only once. This CDR3 region has 15 residues. CDR1 and CDR2 (germline): MDHEN, SYDVKM. V lost 1 base and J 2 bases, leaving 11 bases between the germline ends. The sequence came from a female patient aged 2 to 10 who had a stem cell transplant for congenital amegakaryocytic thrombocytopenia, so the T cells may come from the graft donor. The source material was PBMCs, mostly from graft donor cells, sampled 180 days after TCRalphabeta/CD19-depleted stem cell transplant. This chain links TRBV28 with TRBJ2-5, with unresolved D. CDR3 nucleotides: TGTGCCAGCAGTTTATTATCGGCGCGGCAAGAGACCCAGTACTTC. Amino acid sequence: CASSLLSARQETQYF.